Listed below are T cell receptor beta chains from one sample, sequenced in a study of spatial heterogeneity in lung cancer. TCRdb reprocessed the 5' RACE reads via MiXCR and lists one record per CDR3 protein. The repertoire has roughly 120,000 distinct CDR3 sequences, more than 9% of them found once; the top ten carry 15% to 20%. The specimen comprised PBMCs, sampled at follow-up. These receptors came from a male donor with early-stage non-small cell lung cancer. Each CDR3 is given without its conserved first and last residue. Each record gives: V gene, clone size, CDR3 protein. Size values are once, few and many counts, or a class for expanded clones, and some rows have none.

>TRBV7-2|.
ASSLDGTTPQH
>TRBV7-2|many
ASSLSHTEAF
>TRBV25-1|few
ASSEWTGHNEKLF
>TRBV12-3/TRBV12-4|few
ASSPGQILYGYT
>TRBV7-9|.
ASSPEPRTDLTTDTQY
>TRBV25-1|many
ASSEAVAGRNSPLH
>TRBV5-1|many
ASSLDTAGTTDTQY
>TRBV20-1|.
SARRQANEKLF
>TRBV9|few
ASSDGVLGQPQH
>TRBV5-1|few
ASSFAGDSNQPQH
>TRBV28|few
ASSLHGLNTEAF
>TRBV18|many
ASSPGRVNTEAF
>TRBV5-4|many
AISTGSGAFNEQF
>TRBV15|few
ATSRNEGTEAF
>TRBV20-1|.
SAGRDRGNEQF
>TRBV7-8|few
ASSLGKGYEQY
>TRBV10-3|.
ATHDRGNQPQH
>TRBV7-9|few
ASSLAAGTSNRWF
>TRBV6-2/TRBV6-3|.
ASGWRPEAF
>TRBV4-2|many
ASSQDRGTDTQY
>TRBV20-1|many
SAATQGTGTEAF
>TRBV15|few
ATSSERDSKLGDSPLH
>TRBV20-1|few
SASPTGGGGEQY
>TRBV20-1|once
SALTGVGANVLT
>TRBV11-3|.
ASNLGTPPQY
>TRBV12-2|few
ASRLVMGRDAAF
>TRBV6-4|few
ASSANPGNFLTEAF
>TRBV7-6|few
ASSLGRGPQH